This T cell receptor beta chain was recovered during a study of long-term antiretroviral therapy in people with HIV. Germline V gives CDR1 SQVTM, CDR2 ANQGSEA. Trimming removed 4 bases at V and 8 bases at J, with 14 bases between. The CDR3 is made up of 12 amino acids. With survey level as its setting, the immunoSEQ assay was v3.0. 40,000-50,000 T-cell genomes per sample were the sequencing target. Here immunoSEQ multiplex PCR was the method, and the copy in TCRdb shows in-frame clones only, minus some. Of roughly 24,000 clones listed, 70% to 90% are singletons. Specimen: unsorted PBMCs, collected 1.8 years before starting antiretroviral therapy. The chain combines TRBV29-1 with TRBJ1-2; D is perhaps TRBD1 (5 bases). The source is a woman aged 25 to 39 with HIV. The CDR3 region is CSVARETGGYTF. CDR3 sequence (DNA): TGCAGCGTTGCCCGGGAAACAGGAGGCTACACCTTC.